Here is one T cell receptor beta chain with its context. Its antigen is undetermined. This sample stems from a study of T-cell reconstitution after alpha-beta-depleted transplantation in children. Regarding the study as a whole: Most T-cell counts and diversity one year after the transplant came from T cells that were newly produced.

Unique molecular identifiers were used in preparing the TCRbeta library. TCRdb redid the calling of the PCR reads with MiXCR, one entry per CDR3 protein. The table has about 250,000 distinct CDR3 sequences, 20% to 30% seen once. The source of this sequence is a female patient aged 2-9 years who had a stem cell transplant for congenital amegakaryocytic thrombocytopenia, so the T cells may come from the graft donor. The sequencing used PBMCs, mostly from graft donor cells, collected 360 days after TCRalphabeta/CD19-depleted stem cell transplant.

The CDR3 coding sequence is TGTGCCATCAGGACTAGCGGGAGATTCTTCGAGCAGTACTTC. Amino acids: CAIRTSGRFFEQYF. The chain combines TRBV10-3 with TRBJ2-7; TRBD2 aligns across 12 bases. Germline lookup yields CDR1 ENHRY and CDR2 SYGVKD. The CDR3 sequence is 14 residues long. V gave up 6 bases and J gave up 6 bases; unmatched junction bases: 6.